This TCR beta chain was sequenced in a study of blood T cell repertoires in COVID-19. Overall study context: Acute-phase and convalescent COVID-19 samples originated in the United States, Italy and Spain. PBMCs, B-cell-depleted T cells, or T cells provided the cDNA or gDNA that made up the material.

V lost 4 bases, J lost 1 base, and 0 bases stayed unmatched. The length of the CDR3 is 13 residues. CDR1 is MNHEY, CDR2 SMNVEV, per germline (reference sequence). This clone was seen a few times. In the original analysis: Researchers report that nucleated cell counts were estimated from reference gene primer amplification. Generated by immunoSEQ multiplex PCR, the TCRdb table keeps only in-frame clones and is missing some. D and trimming were read from the DNA, whereas the V and J calls and clone size are those reported in that table. The sample yields 95,000 to 150,000 clones, about four fifths seen once.

The chain uses TRBV27 and TRBJ1-1; 7 bases map to TRBD1. The sample comprised peripheral blood. The TCR was taken from a man in his 60s with active or convalescent COVID-19. The CDR3 region is CASSWTGNTEAFF. For the CDR3, the DNA is TGTGCCAGCAGTTGGACAGGGAACACTGAAGCTTTCTTT.